These 8 T cell receptor beta chains share one sample of origin, sequenced in a study of early T cells in non-severe SARS-CoV-2 infection. TCRdb re-called the 5' RACE reads through MiXCR, storing one row per CDR3 protein. The data show under 25,000 distinct CDR3 sequences, 4.2% seen once. Sequences were obtained from whole blood. The receptor source for this set is an adult who was a healthcare worker with PCR-confirmed SARS-CoV-2 infection or an uninfected control (not recorded which).

This clonotype showed up many times. V and J are TRBV6-2 or TRBV6-3 and TRBJ2-1; no reliable D call. The V gene's germline CDR1 is MNHEY and CDR2 SVGEGT. Trimming left V 6 bases short and J 0 bases short, with 15 bases between. The CDR3 is 16 amino acids. DNA for the CDR3: TGTGCCAGCAGGAGGTTTCTTCTGAGCTCCTACAATGAGCAGTTCTTC. Its protein is CASRRFLLSSYNEQFF.

In its sample, this clonotype was seen many times. The genes are TRBV5-5 and TRBJ2-5; D is undetermined. Germline V gives CDR1 SGHKS, CDR2 YYEKEE (reference sequence). Trimming took 4 bases from V and 6 from J, leaving 13 bases between them. The CDR3 contains 13 residues. Here the CDR3 reads CASSKDDSQTQYF. The CDR3 DNA follows: TGTGCCAGCAGCAAAGATGACTCCCAGACCCAGTACTTC.

The sample holds many counts of this clonotype. The J gene is TRBJ1-6, the V gene TRBV27; D might be TRBD1 (6 bases). The CDR3 spans 14 residues. V gave up 3 bases and J gave up 4 bases, with 7 bases separating them. Per germline, CDR1 MNHEY and CDR2 SMNVEV (reference sequence). The CDR3 DNA reads TGTGCCAGCAGTTTCACAGGGTATAATTCACCCCTCCACTTT. Its translation is CASSFTGYNSPLHF.

In its sample, this clonotype was seen a few times. The gene calls are TRBV6-5 and TRBJ1-5, with D tentatively TRBD1 (6 bases). The CDR3 extends over 15 amino acids. Trimming shortened V by 6 bases and J by 1 base, and 13 bases separated the two germline ends. The germline gives CDR1 MNHEY, CDR2 SVGAGI. In DNA, the CDR3 is TGTGCCAGCAGGGAACAGGGTAGCAGCAATCAGCCCCAGCATTTT. This gives the protein CASREQGSSNQPQHF.

This clonotype was seen at least ten times. This chain connects TRBV11-3 to TRBJ1-1; 9 bases fit TRBD1. The CDR3 runs 14 residues. Germline lookup yields CDR1 SGHNT and CDR2 YENEEA. With 3 bases clipped from V and 8 bases from J, the junction kept 7 bases outside the gene matches. CDR3 bases: TGTGCCAGCAGCTTGAGGGACAGGGTTTTAGAAGCTTTCTTT. This codes for CASSLRDRVLEAFF.

This clonotype came up many times. For the CDR3, the DNA is TGTGCCAGCAGCCCGACAGGGAATGAAAAACTGTTTTTT. Its protein is CASSPTGNEKLFF. The gene calls are TRBV7-2 and TRBJ1-4, with 7 bases that match TRBD1. Germline-derived CDR1 and CDR2 are SGHTA and FQGNSA. This CDR3 has 13 amino acids. Trimming removed 5 bases from V and 5 bases from J; junction bases left unmatched: 2.

Ten or more counts support this clonotype. In DNA form, the CDR3 reads TGTGCCAGCAGCGTAGAAGGTTTCATTAACAATGAGCAGTTCTTC. This gives the protein CASSVEGFINNEQFF. The V call is TRBV9, the J call TRBJ2-1; unclear D gene. The V end was cut by 0 bases, the J end by 5 bases, with 12 bases between. Germline V gives CDR1 SGDLS, CDR2 YYNGEE. The CDR3 sequence is 15 residues long.

The chain joins TRBV29-1 to TRBJ2-7; D remains ambiguous. Per the germline V gene, CDR1 is SQVTM and CDR2 is ANQGSEA. This CDR3 is 13 amino acids long. The V end lost 3 bases, the J end lost 0 bases, and 9 bases lay between the germline ends. The CDR3 sequence: CSVESANSYEQYF. DNA for the CDR3: TGCAGCGTTGAGTCAGCGAACTCCTACGAGCAGTACTTC.